This T cell receptor (beta chain) was identified in a study of shared clonotypes between healthy human individuals. As to this clone: The same CDR3 also results from other DNA sequences found in this sample.

Naive CD8 cells lacked CD45RO and underwent positive selection for CCR7, leaving out terminally differentiated effector memory CD45RA+ cells. Clones were sequenced by immunoSEQ multiplex PCR, and TCRdb holds only the in-frame ones, with some missing. Found here are more than 2 million clones, over 85% of them singletons; the top ten hold approximately 1.7%. The origin of this receptor is a man between 18 and 35 years old in good health. Some clones in this sample may be carry-over from other donors' samples. The material sequenced was naive CD8+ T cells from PBMCs.

The CDR3 loop reads CASSSGLSYEQYF. In DNA form, the CDR3 reads TGTGCCAGCAGTTCGGGACTCAGCTACGAGCAGTACTTC. The chain joins TRBV27 to TRBJ2-7; weak D call: TRBD2 (6 bases). The V end lost 4 bases, the J end lost 3 bases, and 10 bases lay between the germline ends. The CDR3 length is 13 residues. Germline CDR1 MNHEY, CDR2 SMNVEV (reference sequence).